The subject of this entry is one TCR delta chain. Its antigen is still unknown. The data were obtained in a study of Vδ1+ human thymocytes. Study-wide findings and caveats: Thymic TRG and TRD repertoires appeared highly polyclonal, with Gaussian CDR3 length distributions. Unlike peripheral blood Vdelta1+ controls, thymic delta-chain sequences included 15% to 25% Vdelta2 and few Vdelta3. Donors shared many TRG clonotypes but few TRD clonotypes. The authors advised highly purified populations and single-cell validation.

The template was reverse-transcribed extracted RNA. CDR3 amplicons came from multiplex PCR with pooled V-gene forward and constant-region reverse primers. TCRdb re-called the multiplex PCR reads through CATT. The table shows about 25,000 delta-chain clones, with more than 6.5% occurring only once. V gave up 3 bases and J gave up 8 bases; unmatched junction bases: 12. The V gene's germline CDR1 is TSWWSYY and CDR2 QGS. This CDR3 contains 15 residues. After alphabeta T cell depletion, CD3+ Vdelta1+ Vdelta2- thymocytes were sorted. The sequence derives from a girl under three years old who had congenital heart surgery. V usage is TRDV1 and J usage is TRDJ1; 7 nucleotides align to TRDD2. Sequencing used Vdelta1+ gamma-delta thymocytes from the thymus. Subset in this sample: FACS-sorted CD3+ TCRalphabeta- TCRVdelta1+ TCRVdelta2- thymocytes. The CDR3 bases are TGTGCTCTTGGGGACGGCCTTCCTTCAGATAGAAAACTCATCTTT. Its translation is CALGDGLPSDRKLIF.